Each of the 23 T cell receptor beta chains below was sequenced from the same sample in a study of cytomegalovirus exposure and HLA in healthy donors. PCR involved 60 Vbeta and 13 Jbeta primers. Using immunoSEQ multiplex PCR, the repertoire was profiled, and TCRdb retains in-frame clones only, with some absent. The sample includes around 97,000 clones, 60% to 85% of them seen just once. Sequenced sample: PBMCs. The receptors were gathered from a man in his fifties in good health and CMV-seropositive.

The V gene is TRBV5-1, the J gene TRBJ1-4; tentative D call: TRBD1 (5 bases). This CDR3 is built from 14 residues. CDR1 and CDR2 (germline): SGHRS, YFSETQ. V was trimmed by 4 bases and J by 5 bases, leaving 12 bases between them. The CDR3 region is CASSPGTENEKLFF. The CDR3 nucleotides are TGCGCCAGCAGCCCCGGGACTGAAAATGAAAAACTGTTTTTT. The whole variable domain, remainder taken from reference TRBV5-1 and TRBJ1-4, is KAGVTQTPRYLIKTRGQQVTLSCSPISGHRSVSWYQQTPGQGLQFLFEYFSETQRNKGNFPGRFSGRQFSNSRSEMNVSTLELGDSALYLCASSPGTENEKLFFGSGTQLSVL.

This clone was seen a handful of times. The V and J genes are TRBV7-8 and TRBJ2-7; D ambiguous. Trimming removed 5 bases at V and 6 bases at J, with 11 bases between. Germline V gene sequence: CDR1 SGHVS, CDR2 FQNEAQ. This CDR3 has 12 residues. Written as DNA, the CDR3 is TGTGCCAGCAGCCCGCTCGGTTCCGAGCAGTACTTC. Its translation is CASSPLGSEQYF.

The rearrangement uses TRBV27 and TRBJ2-1; the D gene is possibly TRBD2 (5 bases). This CDR3 region has 14 residues. In germline, CDR1 is MNHEY, CDR2 SMNVEV (reference sequence). V shed 4 bases and J shed 3 bases, with 10 bases lying between them. CDR3 amino acids: CASSSLGYYNEQFF. CDR3 in DNA: TGTGCCAGCAGTTCACTAGGATACTACAATGAGCAGTTCTTC.

The V call is TRBV7-3, the J call TRBJ2-2, with 7 bases lining up with TRBD1. The CDR3 runs to 15 residues. The germline V gene has CDR1 SGHTA and CDR2 FQGTGA. With V trimmed by 1 base and J by 5 bases, 4 bases remained unmatched. This CDR3 is CASSLRGQRTGELFF. CDR3 in DNA: TGTGCCAGCAGCTTAAGGGGACAGCGGACCGGGGAGCTGTTTTTT.

The chain recombines TRBV14 with TRBJ2-2, with 13 positions matching TRBD2. CDR1 and CDR2 from the germline V gene are SGHDN and FVKESK. V lost 4 bases to trimming and J lost 6 bases; unmatched junction nucleotides: 2. The CDR3 sequence is 15 residues long. The CDR3 loop reads CASSRGLAGAGELFF. The DNA for the CDR3 is TGTGCCAGCAGCCGTGGACTAGCGGGAGCCGGGGAGCTGTTTTTT.

This clone was detected only once. The chain couples TRBV15 to TRBJ2-1, with no clear D. The CDR3 runs to 12 residues. V was shortened by 3 bases and J by 4 bases, with 4 bases between the two germline ends. The V gene's germline CDR1 is LNHNV and CDR2 YYDKDF (reference sequence). CDR3: CATSSRYNEQFF. CDR3 coding DNA: TGTGCCACCAGCAGTAGATACAATGAGCAGTTCTTC.

The chain joins TRBV27 to TRBJ1-1; D is possibly TRBD1 (6 bases). Trimming took off 5 bases at V and 4 bases at J, with 20 bases between the two ends. The CDR3 runs 16 residues. Germline CDR1 reads MNHEY; CDR2 reads SMNVEV (reference sequence). In DNA, the CDR3 is TGTGCCAGCAGTCCCCAGACAGGATCGCCCGCCACTGAAGCTTTCTTT. This translates into CASSPQTGSPATEAFF.

This chain joins TRBV28 and TRBJ2-7; 8 bases fit TRBD1. Germline values: CDR1 MDHEN, CDR2 SYDVKM. With V trimmed by 4 bases and J by 3 bases, 8 bases remained unmatched. This CDR3 is 15 amino acids long. The CDR3 loop is CASSSSDRGFYEQYF. CDR3 sequence (DNA): TGTGCCAGCAGTTCCTCTGACAGGGGCTTCTACGAGCAGTACTTC. The full variable domain, its missing parts supplied by reference TRBV28 and TRBJ2-7, is DVKVTQSSRYLVKRTGEKVFLECVQDMDHENMFWYRQDPGLGLRLIYFSYDVKMKEKGDIPEGYSVSREKKERFSLILESASTNQTSMYLCASSSSDRGFYEQYFGPGTRLTVT.

J is TRBJ1-1 and V is TRBV7-9, with a possible D match to TRBD1 (5 bases). The V and J ends lost 8 bases and 7 bases respectively, with 14 bases between them. Germline CDR1 is SEHNR and CDR2 is FQNEAQ (reference sequence). This CDR3 spans 12 amino acids. The CDR3: CASRTGISEAFF. The CDR3, as DNA: TGTGCCAGCCGTACAGGAATTAGTGAAGCTTTCTTT.

The chain joins TRBV28 to TRBJ2-3; D remains ambiguous. The V gene lost 4 bases and the J gene lost 0 bases, with 14 bases spanning the gap. The CDR3 is made up of 16 amino acids. Per the germline V gene, CDR1 is MDHEN and CDR2 is SYDVKM. CDR3 residues: CASSSPGSVSTDTQYF. The DNA of the CDR3 is TGTGCCAGCAGTTCCCCAGGTTCGGTTAGCACAGATACGCAGTATTTT.

This chain connects TRBV5-1 to TRBJ2-7; 8 positions agree with TRBD2. V lost 4 bases and J lost 2; bases outside the gene matches: 2. The CDR3 consists of 13 residues. Germline CDR1 SGHRS, CDR2 YFSETQ. CDR3 nucleotides: TGCGCCAGCAGCCGGGAGGGCACCTACGAGCAGTACTTC. The encoded protein is CASSREGTYEQYF.

This chain joins TRBV5-1 and TRBJ2-3, with D unresolved. V lost 0 bases, J lost 0 bases, and 5 bases lay in between. From germline, CDR1 is SGHRS and CDR2 YFSETQ. This CDR3 has 14 residues. The CDR3 region has the DNA TGCGCCAGCAGCTTGGACAGAAGCACAGATACGCAGTATTTT. Its translation: CASSLDRSTDTQYF.

The J gene is TRBJ2-1, the V gene TRBV4-2, with D possibly matching TRBD2 (5 bases). The germline gives CDR1 LGHNA, CDR2 YNFKEQ. V was cut by 4 bases and J by 1 base, with 14 bases left in between. CDR3 length: 16 residues. The CDR3 protein is CASSPSDQRSYNEQFF. The CDR3 DNA reads as TGTGCCAGCAGCCCCTCGGACCAGCGGTCCTACAATGAGCAGTTCTTC.

This clone came up a few times. The gene calls are TRBV7-3 and TRBJ2-1; 9 positions agree with TRBD1. This CDR3 spans 14 amino acids. Looked up from germline, CDR1 is SGHTA and CDR2 is FQGTGA. With V trimmed by 5 bases and J by 9 bases, 8 bases remained unmatched. The CDR3 DNA sequence: TGTGCCAGCAGCCGGGACAGGGTAGAGGGTGAGCAGTTCTTC. This gives the protein CASSRDRVEGEQFF. Looking up the rest from reference TRBV7-3 and TRBJ2-1 gives the full variable domain: GAGVSQTPSNKVTEKGKYVELRCDPISGHTALYWYRQSLGQGPEFLIYFQGTGAADDSGLPNDRFFAVRPEGSVSTLKIQRTERGDSAVYLCASSRDRVEGEQFFGPGTRLTVL.

The chain joins TRBV10-3 to TRBJ2-3; 11 bases line up with TRBD2. Germline lookup yields CDR1 ENHRY and CDR2 SYGVKD. CDR3 length: 15 residues. With 3 bases clipped from V and 3 bases from J, the junction kept 2 bases outside the gene matches. DNA of the CDR3: TGTGCCATCAGTGAAGGGACTAGCGGTACAGATACGCAGTATTTT. This sequence encodes CAISEGTSGTDTQYF.

The genes are TRBV6-5 and TRBJ2-3; 8 bases fit TRBD2. This CDR3 region has 14 residues. Trimming removed 6 bases from V and 4 bases from J; junction bases left unmatched: 6. Per germline, CDR1 MNHEY and CDR2 SVGAGI. For the CDR3, the DNA is TGTGCCAGCAGGCCGGGACTAGGGGCAGATACGCAGTATTTT. Its protein product is CASRPGLGADTQYF.

This rearrangement joins TRBV18 to TRBJ1-4; maybe TRBD1 (5 bases). The CDR3 runs 13 residues. The germline V gene encodes CDR1 KGHSH and CDR2 LQKENI. The germline V and J ends were trimmed by 3 bases and 8 bases, with 10 bases remaining between them. CDR3 DNA sequence: TGTGCCAGCTCACCGGGGCCTCGGGAAAAACTGTTTTTT. Translation gives CASSPGPREKLFF. Complete variable domain (other parts from reference TRBV18 and TRBJ1-4): NAGVMQNPRHLVRRRGQEARLRCSPMKGHSHVYWYRQLPEEGLKFMVYLQKENIIDESGMPKERFSAEFPKEGPSILRIQQVVRGDSAAYFCASSPGPREKLFFGSGTQLSVL.

This clone was seen only once. The chain is built from TRBV11-2 and TRBJ2-1, with 11 bases that match TRBD2. Looked up from germline, CDR1 is SGHAT and CDR2 is FQNNGV. V was clipped by 1 base and J by 11 bases; unmatched bases: 7. The CDR3 runs 15 residues. DNA for the CDR3: TGTGCCAGCAGCTTAGGGAGACTAGCGGGGAGTAAGCAGTTCTTC. It translates to CASSLGRLAGSKQFF. Full variable domain (outside the CDR3, taken from reference TRBV11-2 and TRBJ2-1): EAGVAQSPRYKIIEKRQSVAFWCNPISGHATLYWYQQILGQGPKLLIQFQNNGVVDDSQLPKDRFSAERLKGVDSTLKIQPAKLEDSAVYLCASSLGRLAGSKQFFGPGTRLTVL.

The V call is TRBV19, the J call TRBJ2-1, with D possibly being TRBD1 (6 bases). The germline V and J ends were trimmed by 3 bases and 6 bases, with 9 bases remaining between them. Germline V gives CDR1 LNHDA, CDR2 SQIVND (reference sequence). The CDR3 is made up of 13 amino acids. The CDR3, as DNA: TGTGCCAGTAGTATGGGCAGGGGCAATGAGCAGTTCTTC. This encodes CASSMGRGNEQFF.

The J gene is TRBJ1-4, the V gene TRBV15; D gene ambiguous. The V gene's germline CDR1 is LNHNV and CDR2 YYDKDF (reference sequence). Between the trimmed V and J ends, which lost 0 bases and 6 bases, there was a span of 11 bases. This CDR3 spans 15 amino acids. The CDR3 loop reads CATSREGESYEKLFF. The CDR3 DNA is TGTGCCACCAGCAGAGAGGGAGAGAGTTATGAAAAACTGTTTTTT.

The chain carries TRBV5-1 and TRBJ1-1; weak D call: TRBD1 (6 bases). Trimming removed 5 bases at V and 7 bases at J, with 18 bases between. CDR1 is SGHRS and CDR2 is YFSETQ in the germline V gene. This CDR3 is 14 amino acids long. CDR3 sequence: CASRGSQGGSEAFF. The CDR3 region has the DNA TGCGCCAGCAGAGGGTCACAGGGCGGCAGTGAAGCTTTCTTT.

This chain joins TRBV6-1 and TRBJ1-2, with 7 bases fitting TRBD1. The CDR3 is 12 residues long. Per the germline V gene, CDR1 is MNHNS and CDR2 is SASEGT. V lost 7 bases to trimming and J lost 4 bases; unmatched junction nucleotides: 3. CDR3 in DNA: TGTGCCAGCACTCGGGACAGCTATGGCTACACCTTC. Its translation is CASTRDSYGYTF.

The chain is built from TRBV28 and TRBJ2-2; a weak D match, TRBD1 (6 bases). The CDR3 covers 16 residues. V was shortened by 4 bases and J by 0 bases, with 12 bases between the two germline ends. Looked up from germline, CDR1 is MDHEN and CDR2 is SYDVKM. The CDR3 region has the DNA TGTGCCAGCAGTTCCCCCGGGACACCGAACACCGGGGAGCTGTTTTTT. Its translation: CASSSPGTPNTGELFF.